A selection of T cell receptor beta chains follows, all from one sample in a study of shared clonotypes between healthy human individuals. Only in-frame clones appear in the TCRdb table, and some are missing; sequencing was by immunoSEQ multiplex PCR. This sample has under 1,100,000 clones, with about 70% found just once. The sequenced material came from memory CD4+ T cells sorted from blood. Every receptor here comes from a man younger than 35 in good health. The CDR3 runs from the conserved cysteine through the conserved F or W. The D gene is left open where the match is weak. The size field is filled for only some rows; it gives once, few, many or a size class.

TGCGCCAGCTCGGTGGCGGGATTCGGCACAGATACGCAGTATTTT	CASSVAGFGTDTQYF	NA	TRBJ2-3	NA	TRBV5-1
TGTGCCACCAGCAGGGAAGGGTGGGGTTCGGGGACTGAAGCTTTCTTT	CATSREGWGSGTEAFF	NA	TRBJ1-1	NA	TRBV15
TGTGCCAGCAGTTTCCTGGGCCCCGACCGCCGCCCTTCCTACGAGCAGTACTTC	CASSFLGPDRRPSYEQYF	NA	TRBJ2-7	many	TRBV7-9
TGTGCCAGCAGCTTAGTGGAGGGGTTCAACTATGGCTACACCTTC	CASSLVEGFNYGYTF	NA	TRBJ1-2	NA	TRBV7-8
TGTGCCAGTAGTATAGATACCAGGGCTCAGAAAAACATTCAGTACTTC	CASSIDTRAQKNIQYF	NA	TRBJ2-4	NA	TRBV19
TGTGCCTGGAGTGGGGTGCGGGGAGAGACCCAGTACTTC	CAWSGVRGETQYF	NA	TRBJ2-5	once	TRBV30
TGCGCCAGCAGCCAAGTAGGTGCAACTAATGAAAAACTGTTTTTT	CASSQVGATNEKLFF	NA	TRBJ1-4	NA	TRBV4-1
TGTGCCAGCAGCTCCAAGGGCCCCGGCGGGGCAGATACGCAGTATTTT	CASSSKGPGGADTQYF	NA	TRBJ2-3	NA	TRBV11-3
TGTGCCAGCAGCTTAGGACTAAACAATGAGCAGTTCTTC	CASSLGLNNEQFF	NA	TRBJ2-1	few	TRBV13
TGCAGCGTTGAGAGGGGGGAAAAACTGTTTTTT	CSVERGEKLFF	NA	TRBJ1-4	NA	TRBV29-1
TGTGCCAGCAGCCCCAGGGAGACCCAGTACTTC	CASSPRETQYF	NA	TRBJ2-5	NA	TRBV7-9
TGTGCCAGCAGTTACTTGGTAGAGTCCCAGCATTTT	CASSYLVESQHF	NA	TRBJ1-5	NA	TRBV6-5
TGTGCCAGTAGTATCAAGGGGGCGTCGGAAAAACTGTTTTTT	CASSIKGASEKLFF	TRBD1	TRBJ1-4	NA	TRBV19